This TCR beta chain was sequenced during a study of blood T cell repertoires in COVID-19. Produced via immunoSEQ multiplex PCR; TCRdb's table is partial and in-frame only. The sample includes about 250,000 clones, 85% of them seen just once. This CDR3 comprises 12 residues. V gave up 0 bases and J gave up 11 bases; unmatched junction bases: 3. The V gene's germline CDR1 is KGHSH and CDR2 LQKENI. The chain joins TRBV18 to TRBJ1-1; 7 bases are shared with TRBD1. Sequenced material: PBMCs or T cells enriched from blood (not recorded which). The receptor was isolated from a woman between 45 and 65 years old with acute COVID-19. CDR3 protein: CASSPPDRRAFF. For the CDR3, the DNA is TGTGCCAGCTCACCACCGGACAGGCGGGCTTTCTTT.